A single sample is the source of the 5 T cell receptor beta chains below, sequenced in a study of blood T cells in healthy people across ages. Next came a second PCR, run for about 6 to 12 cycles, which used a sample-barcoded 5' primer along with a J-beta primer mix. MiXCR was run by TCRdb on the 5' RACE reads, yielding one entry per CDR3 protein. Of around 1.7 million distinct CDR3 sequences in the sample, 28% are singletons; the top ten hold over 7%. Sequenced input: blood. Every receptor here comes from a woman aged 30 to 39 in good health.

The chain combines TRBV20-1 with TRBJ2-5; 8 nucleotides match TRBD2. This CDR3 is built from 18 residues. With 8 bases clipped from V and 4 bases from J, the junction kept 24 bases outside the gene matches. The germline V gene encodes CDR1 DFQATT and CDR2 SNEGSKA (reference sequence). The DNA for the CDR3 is TGCAGTACCAACCGGGGAGGCTATGCGGGGGGCCCCTTAGAGACCCAGTACTTC. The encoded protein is CSTNRGGYAGGPLETQYF.

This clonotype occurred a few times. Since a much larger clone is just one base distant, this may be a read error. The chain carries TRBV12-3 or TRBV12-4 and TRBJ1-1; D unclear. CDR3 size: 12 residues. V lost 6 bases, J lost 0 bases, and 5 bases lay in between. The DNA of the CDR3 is TGTGCCAGCAGGTTCATGAACACTGAAGCTTTCTTT. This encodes CASRFMNTEAFF.

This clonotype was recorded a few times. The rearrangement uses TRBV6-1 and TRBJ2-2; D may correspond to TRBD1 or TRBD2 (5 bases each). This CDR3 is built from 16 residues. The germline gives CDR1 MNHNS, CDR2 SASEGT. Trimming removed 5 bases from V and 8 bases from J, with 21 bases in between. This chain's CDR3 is CASSPPGTRTSGELFF. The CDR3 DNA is TGTGCCAGCAGTCCCCCCGGGACCCGTACATCGGGGGAGCTGTTTTTT.

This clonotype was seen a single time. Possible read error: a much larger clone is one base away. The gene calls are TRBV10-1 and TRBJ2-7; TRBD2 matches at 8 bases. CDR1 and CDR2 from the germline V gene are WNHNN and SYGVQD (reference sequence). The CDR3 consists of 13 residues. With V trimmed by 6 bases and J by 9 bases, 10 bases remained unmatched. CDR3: CASSREGLNGQYF. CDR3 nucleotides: TGCGCCAGCAGCCGGGAGGGCCTCAACGGGCAGTACTTC.

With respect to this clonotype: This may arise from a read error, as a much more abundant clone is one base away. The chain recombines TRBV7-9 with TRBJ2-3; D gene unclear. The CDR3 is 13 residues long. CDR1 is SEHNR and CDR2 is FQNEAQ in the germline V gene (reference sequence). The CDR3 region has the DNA TGTGCCGGCAGCCTCAGAAGGGCAGATACGCAGTATTTT. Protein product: CAGSLRRADTQYF.